This T cell receptor (beta chain) was recorded in a study of cytomegalovirus exposure and HLA in healthy donors. Overall study results and limits: Later on, a genetic analysis was performed. It linked a missense variant in DCLRE1C with V- and J-gene trimming of TCR beta.

Healthy bone marrow donors supplied every sample. A word on this clone: The antigen remains undetermined.

Amplification used 60 Vbeta primers and 13 Jbeta primers. Only in-frame clones appear in the TCRdb table, and some are missing; sequencing was by immunoSEQ multiplex PCR. The sample lists about 150,000 clones; under 70% were seen once. The germline V gene has CDR1 LNHDA and CDR2 SQIVND (reference sequence). The CDR3 runs 14 residues. Trimming at V came to 3 bases and at J to 7 bases, leaving 4 bases not matched to a gene. This sequence joins TRBV19 and TRBJ1-5, with TRBD1 matching over 9 bases. The receptor was isolated from a woman aged 25-40 years in good health and CMV-seropositive. The sequencing input was PBMCs. The CDR3 DNA is TGTGCCAGTAGTATGAGACAGGGGGTCCAGCCCCAGCATTTT. Encoded protein: CASSMRQGVQPQHF.